This TCR beta chain came from a study of blood T cell repertoires in COVID-19. Study context: Whether acute or convalescent, the COVID-19 samples came from the United States, Italy and Spain. T cells, B-cell-depleted T cells, or PBMCs supplied cDNA or gDNA.

Participants reported their clinical history, and cohort assignment relied on those reports. Recovery among Cohort 3 donors was established by two negative PCRs, clearance, or symptom resolution. Repertoires were generated with immunoSEQ multiplex PCR, while TCRdb's copy carries only in-frame clones and drops some. The sample consists of about 130,000 clones, around four fifths of them appearing once. The CDR3 is 17 residues long. Trimming took 4 bases from V and 4 from J; bases not matched to a gene: 13. From germline, CDR1 is KGHDR and CDR2 SFDVKD. Sequences were obtained from PBMCs or T cells enriched from blood (not recorded which). The receptor was derived from a man younger than 45 who had recovered from COVID-19. This chain connects TRBV24-1 to TRBJ2-3, with 7 positions matching TRBD1. The CDR3, as DNA: TGTGCCACCAGTGACCAAAGTACCGGGACAGATCCAGATACGCAGTATTTT. This encodes CATSDQSTGTDPDTQYF.